The 17 T cell receptor beta chains below come from one sample, sequenced in a study of cytomegalovirus exposure and HLA in healthy donors. The PCR had 60 Vbeta and 13 Jbeta primers. The data were produced by immunoSEQ multiplex PCR, yet TCRdb's version contains in-frame clones alone and is incomplete. The ten most abundant clones cover approximately 0.78% of a sample with 60,000 to 80,000 clones. The sample was PBMCs. All receptors derive from a boy under 18 in good health and CMV-seronegative.

V usage is TRBV4-2 and J usage is TRBJ1-2; D is unresolved. The CDR3 has 14 residues. The germline V gene has CDR1 LGHNA and CDR2 YNFKEQ. Deletions cut 3 bases from V and 8 bases from J, with 16 bases between. The CDR3 coding sequence is TGTGCCAGCAGCCAGAAGAGGGATTTTGGGGGCTACACCTTC. The encoded protein is CASSQKRDFGGYTF.

The V call is TRBV2, the J call TRBJ1-1; D uncertain. Deletions cut 2 bases from V and 2 bases from J, with 6 bases between. Germline V lookup: CDR1 SNHLY, CDR2 FYNNEI. This CDR3 has 13 residues. The CDR3 protein is CASSEQINTEAFF. DNA for the CDR3: TGTGCCAGCAGTGAACAGATTAACACTGAAGCTTTCTTT.

The chain joins TRBV19 to TRBJ1-6; tentative D call: TRBD1 (6 bases). Per germline, CDR1 LNHDA and CDR2 SQIVND (reference sequence). Trimming left V 3 bases short and J 9 bases short, with 15 bases between. CDR3 size: 15 residues. The CDR3 here is CASSMGARVGSPLHF. The DNA for the CDR3 is TGTGCCAGTAGTATGGGGGCACGGGTTGGTTCACCCCTCCACTTT.

The chain couples TRBV19 to TRBJ1-6, with 7 bases aligning to TRBD1. The CDR3 is made up of 14 amino acids. V shed 2 bases, J shed 9 bases, and the junction held 4 bases outside the gene matches. Germline loops: CDR1 LNHDA, CDR2 SQIVND (reference sequence). The CDR3 protein is CASSIRQGSSPLHF. The CDR3 coding sequence is TGTGCCAGTAGTATAAGACAGGGTAGTTCACCCCTCCACTTT.

This chain uses TRBV29-1 with TRBJ1-1, with D perhaps TRBD1 (5 bases). Germline V lookup: CDR1 SQVTM, CDR2 ANQGSEA. This CDR3 has 14 amino acids. Trimming removed 4 bases at V and 0 bases at J, with 12 bases between. In DNA form, the CDR3 reads TGCAGCGTTGCCAACCCAGGGATGAACACTGAAGCTTTCTTT. Its protein product is CSVANPGMNTEAFF. Drawing the rest from reference TRBV29-1 and TRBJ1-1, the complete variable domain is SAVISQKPSRDICQRGTSLTIQCQVDSQVTMMFWYRQQPGQSLTLIATANQGSEATYESGFVIDKFPISRPNLTFSTLTVSNMSPEDSSIYLCSVANPGMNTEAFFGQGTRLTVV.

Concerning this clone: Relative to the germline gene, one junction end is altered; a read error may explain this. The V call is TRBV4-2, the J call TRBJ1-1, with 7 bases fitting TRBD1. This CDR3 contains 18 residues. CDR1 LGHNA and CDR2 YNFKEQ come from the germline V gene. CDR3 sequence (DNA): TGTGCCAGCAGCCAAGAGAGTTACAGGACAGGCGTGAACACTGAAGATTTCTTT. Amino acids: CASSQESYRTGVNTEDFF.

The chain links TRBV7-2 to TRBJ2-7, with 11 nucleotides matching TRBD1. There are 16 residues in the CDR3. Germline V gene data show CDR1 as SGHTA and CDR2 as FQGNSA. V lost 1 base, J lost 1 base, and 3 bases stayed unmatched. CDR3: CASSLGGTGGSYEQYF. Here the CDR3 DNA reads TGTGCCAGCAGCTTAGGGGGGACAGGGGGATCCTACGAGCAGTACTTC.

J is TRBJ2-7 and V is TRBV7-2; 10 nucleotides agree with TRBD2. CDR3 size: 14 residues. Germline CDR1 SGHTA, CDR2 FQGNSA. The V gene end was trimmed by 3 bases and the J gene end by 6 bases; junction bases not matched to a gene: 5. The CDR3: CASSFGTSVFEQYF. The CDR3, as DNA: TGTGCCAGCAGCTTCGGGACTAGCGTGTTCGAGCAGTACTTC.

V and J are TRBV28 and TRBJ1-5, with D perhaps matching TRBD1 (5 bases). V gave up 3 bases and J gave up 6 bases, with 12 bases separating them. The CDR3 contains 14 residues. Per germline, CDR1 MDHEN and CDR2 SYDVKM. The CDR3 nucleotides are TGTGCCAGCAGTTTCTTGGGGGAGGGTCAGCCCCAGCATTTT. Its protein product is CASSFLGEGQPQHF.

The genes are TRBV30 and TRBJ2-4; D possibly corresponds to TRBD2 (5 bases). The germline V gene has CDR1 GTSNPN and CDR2 SVGIG (reference sequence). The V end lost 0 bases, the J end lost 8 bases, and 17 bases lay between the germline ends. The CDR3 sequence is 15 residues long. The CDR3 DNA sequence: TGTGCCTGGAGTGTACCCTGGAGGTCGGCGGACATTCAGTACTTC. Its translation is CAWSVPWRSADIQYF.

The J gene is TRBJ2-3, the V gene TRBV7-8; 8 nucleotides match TRBD1. Germline loops: CDR1 SGHVS, CDR2 FQNEAQ. This CDR3 contains 18 residues. V lost 0 bases and J lost 2; bases outside the gene matches: 10. Here the CDR3 DNA reads TGTGCCAGCAGCTTAGCCCCAGGGGGCGGGGACCCCACAGATACGCAGTATTTT. Amino acid sequence: CASSLAPGGGDPTDTQYF.

The rearrangement uses TRBV6-4 and TRBJ2-2; the D gene is possibly TRBD1 (5 bases). Germline V gene sequence: CDR1 MRHNA, CDR2 SNTAGT. With 6 bases removed from V and 3 bases from J, the gap between germline ends came to 14 bases. There are 15 residues in the CDR3. Written as DNA, the CDR3 is TGTGCCAGCAGAGATGACAGCGTAGACACCGGGGAGCTGTTTTTT. Protein sequence: CASRDDSVDTGELFF.

The rearrangement joins TRBV5-4 to TRBJ2-6; 7 positions agree with TRBD2. The CDR3 sequence is 15 residues long. V lost 3 bases and J lost 1; bases outside the gene matches: 1. Per germline, CDR1 SGHNT and CDR2 YYREEE (reference sequence). The chain's CDR3 is CASSWGGSGANVLTF. The CDR3 region has the DNA TGTGCCAGCAGCTGGGGGGGTTCTGGGGCCAACGTCCTGACTTTC.

The rearrangement uses TRBV27 and TRBJ2-7, with TRBD2 identical over 13 bases. Trimming removed 5 bases from V and 5 bases from J; junction bases left unmatched: 6. The CDR3 runs 15 residues. CDR1 and CDR2 from the germline V gene are MNHEY and SMNVEV (reference sequence). The CDR3 protein is CASSLGTSGIDEQYF. The CDR3, as DNA: TGTGCCAGCAGTCTCGGGACTAGCGGGATCGACGAGCAGTACTTC.

This chain uses TRBV18 with TRBJ1-3; 7 nucleotides match TRBD1. The ends lost 5 bases at V and 4 bases at J; junction bases unmatched: 2. CDR3 size: 13 residues. Germline CDR1 KGHSH, CDR2 LQKENI. The CDR3 loop is CASSRDSGNTIYF. The DNA for the CDR3 is TGTGCCAGCTCAAGGGACAGCGGAAACACCATATATTTT.

This rearrangement joins TRBV7-2 to TRBJ1-5, with D unclear. Germline loops: CDR1 SGHTA, CDR2 FQGNSA. The germline V and J ends were trimmed by 3 bases and 7 bases, with 10 bases remaining between them. This CDR3 has 13 amino acids. The CDR3 is CASSFVESQPQHF. CDR3 DNA: TGTGCCAGCAGCTTCGTTGAGAGCCAGCCCCAGCATTTT.

The gene calls are TRBV6-1 and TRBJ1-5, with a tentative D call TRBD1 (5 bases). The germline V gene has CDR1 MNHNS and CDR2 SASEGT. V gave up 7 bases and J gave up 1 base, with 14 bases separating them. The CDR3 consists of 15 residues. CDR3: CASNRIDRSNQPQHF. The CDR3, as DNA: TGTGCCAGCAATAGAATAGACAGAAGCAATCAGCCCCAGCATTTT.